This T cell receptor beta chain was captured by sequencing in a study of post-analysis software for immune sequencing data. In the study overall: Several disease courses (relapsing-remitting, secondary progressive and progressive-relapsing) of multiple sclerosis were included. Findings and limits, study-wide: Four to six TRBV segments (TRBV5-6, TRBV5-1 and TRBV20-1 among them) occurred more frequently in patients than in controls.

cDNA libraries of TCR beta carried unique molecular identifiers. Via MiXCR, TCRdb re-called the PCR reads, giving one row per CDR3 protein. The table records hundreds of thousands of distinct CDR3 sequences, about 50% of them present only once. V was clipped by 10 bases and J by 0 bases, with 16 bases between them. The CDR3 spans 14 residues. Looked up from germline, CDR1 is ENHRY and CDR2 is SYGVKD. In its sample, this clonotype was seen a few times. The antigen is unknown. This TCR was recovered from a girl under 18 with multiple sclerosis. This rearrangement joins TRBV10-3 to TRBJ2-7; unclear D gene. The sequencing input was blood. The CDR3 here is CANAAYESSYEQYF. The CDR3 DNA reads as TGTGCCAACGCCGCCTATGAGAGCTCCTACGAGCAGTACTTC.